The rows below give T cell receptor beta chains drawn from one sample of a study. TCRdb independently ran MiXCR on the RT-PCR reads; one entry per CDR3 protein. The sample yields hundreds of thousands of distinct CDR3 sequences, approximately 14% seen once. Sequencing was done on a sample of memory CD4+ T cells from blood. These receptors all come from a female donor in good health, serving as a healthy control. Each CDR3 is given with its conserved first and last residue. The D gene is left open where the match is weak. Clone size appears in some rows only: once, few, many, or a class for an expanded clone.

clone size	V gene	D gene	J gene	CDR3 protein	CDR3 DNA
-	TRBV29-1	TRBD1	TRBJ1-1	CSVGQGAGTEAFF	TGCAGCGTCGGACAGGGGGCGGGCACTGAAGCTTTCTTT
many	TRBV7-6	TRBD1	TRBJ2-7	CASSSGQGALIEQYF	TGTGCCAGCAGCTCCGGACAGGGGGCACTAATCGAGCAGTACTTC
many	TRBV6-5	-	TRBJ2-6	CASGAGGYSGANVLTF	TGTGCCAGCGGGGCAGGCGGATACTCTGGGGCCAACGTCCTGACTTTC
-	TRBV5-1	-	TRBJ2-7	CASRVVPDDTPYEQYF	TGCGCCAGCAGGGTGGTGCCGGATGACACCCCCTACGAGCAGTACTTC
-	TRBV12-3/TRBV12-4	TRBD1	TRBJ1-2	CASSPSDRIYTF	TGTGCCAGCAGCCCCTCGGACAGGATCTACACCTTC
many	TRBV4-3	-	TRBJ2-1	CASSQEAWAPDSYNEQFF	TGCGCCAGCAGCCAAGAGGCTTGGGCTCCCGACTCCTACAATGAGCAGTTCTTC
-	TRBV6-5	-	TRBJ2-1	CASSGRGEAEQFF	TGTGCCTCCAGTGGTCGAGGGGAGGCGGAGCAGTTCTTC
many	TRBV20-1	-	TRBJ1-5	CSARLEWGNQPQHF	TGCAGTGCTAGATTGGAATGGGGCAATCAGCCCCAGCATTTT
few	TRBV7-9	-	TRBJ1-5	CASGPGTNQPQHF	TGTGCCAGCGGCCCGGGGACGAATCAGCCCCAGCATTTT
-	TRBV7-2	-	TRBJ2-6	CASSPLARSSGANVLTF	TGTGCCAGCAGCCCCCTCGCAAGATCGTCTGGGGCCAACGTCCTGACTTTC
many	TRBV6-5	-	TRBJ1-5	CASSKLQDGQPQHF	TGTGCCAGCAGTAAGCTTCAAGATGGTCAGCCCCAGCATTTT
many	TRBV10-3	TRBD1	TRBJ2-5	CAIRGDRDGETQYF	TGTGCCATCAGGGGAGACAGGGACGGAGAGACCCAGTACTTC
-	TRBV5-5	-	TRBJ2-2	CASSLAGGIGTGELFF	TGTGCCAGCAGCTTGGCCGGCGGGATTGGCACCGGGGAGCTGTTTTTT
few	TRBV27	-	TRBJ1-4	CASRRGSTNEKLFF	TGTGCCAGCAGACGAGGGTCGACTAATGAAAAACTGTTTTTT
many	TRBV20-1	TRBD2	TRBJ2-7	CSASTPSGRVYEQYF	TGCAGTGCTAGTACCCCTAGCGGGAGGGTCTACGAGCAGTACTTC
-	TRBV4-3	TRBD1	TRBJ2-3	CASSKGPTGGFIDTQYF	TGCGCCAGCAGCAAAGGGCCTACAGGGGGCTTTATAGATACGCAGTATTTT
many	TRBV5-5	-	TRBJ2-2	CASSLGQTYTGELFF	TGTGCCAGCAGCTTGGGACAGACTTACACCGGGGAGCTGTTTTTT
-	TRBV2	TRBD1	TRBJ2-7	CASRPGQGLYEQYF	TGTGCCAGCAGACCGGGACAGGGACTTTACGAGCAGTACTTC
-	TRBV4-2	-	TRBJ1-1	CASSQDYSMNTEAFF	TGTGCCAGCAGCCAAGATTACAGTATGAACACTGAAGCTTTCTTT
many	TRBV7-3	TRBD1	TRBJ2-7	CASSLGGQGSEQYF	TGTGCCAGCAGCTTAGGGGGACAGGGGTCCGAGCAGTACTTC
few	TRBV12-3/TRBV12-4	-	TRBJ2-3	CASSLLVASQYF	TGTGCCAGCAGCCTGCTAGTCGCTTCGCAGTATTTT
many	TRBV29-1	TRBD1	TRBJ2-3	CSASKGQGRLADTQYF	TGCAGCGCTTCGAAGGGACAGGGCCGGCTGGCAGATACGCAGTATTTT
-	TRBV28	-	TRBJ1-5	CASGSHRGLQNGGNQPQHF	TGTGCCAGCGGCTCACACCGAGGCTTACAGAACGGAGGTAATCAGCCCCAGCATTTT
few	TRBV12-3/TRBV12-4	TRBD2	TRBJ2-3	CASSERRGGIENTDTQYF	TGTGCCAGCAGTGAACGTCGGGGGGGCATTGAGAACACAGATACGCAGTATTTT
few	TRBV20-1	TRBD1	TRBJ2-1	CSANKQGHQDNEQFF	TGCAGTGCAAACAAACAGGGGCATCAAGACAATGAGCAGTTCTTC
few	TRBV7-2	TRBD1	TRBJ2-2	CASSSVTGGTGELFF	TGTGCCAGCAGCTCAGTGACAGGGGGCACCGGGGAGCTGTTTTTT
-	TRBV5-1	-	TRBJ1-3	CASSLSLGTSSGNTIYF	TGCGCCAGCAGCTTGAGTCTGGGAACGAGCTCTGGAAACACCATATATTTT
many	TRBV6-2/TRBV6-3	-	TRBJ1-5	CASRGPGGVQPQHF	TGTGCCAGCAGGGGGCCCGGGGGGGTGCAGCCCCAGCATTTT
few	TRBV6-5	-	TRBJ2-7	CASSYSKNSYEQYF	TGTGCCAGCAGTTACTCGAAGAACTCCTACGAGCAGTACTTC
-	TRBV5-6	TRBD2	TRBJ2-2	CASSRLAVGTGELFF	TGTGCCAGCAGCCGACTAGCGGTAGGGACCGGGGAGCTGTTTTTT
few	TRBV20-1	-	TRBJ1-5	CSARASSEHF	TGCAGTGCTAGGGCATCCTCCGAGCATTTT
few	TRBV7-9	TRBD2	TRBJ2-3	CASSPLLAGIPDTQYF	TGTGCCAGCAGCCCTCTACTAGCGGGAATTCCAGATACGCAGTATTTT
many	TRBV5-1	-	TRBJ2-7	CASSRTDLSSYEQYF	TGCGCCAGCTCGCGGACAGATCTAAGCTCCTACGAGCAGTACTTC
few	TRBV6-5	TRBD1	TRBJ1-5	CASSAWTGGWAQHF	TGTGCCAGCAGTGCCTGGACAGGAGGATGGGCCCAGCATTTT
few	TRBV27	-	TRBJ1-1	CASTKWGTQNTEAFF	TGTGCCAGCACGAAGTGGGGGACGCAGAACACTGAAGCTTTCTTT